The T cell receptor beta chain under discussion was sequenced for a study of identical twins. Comments on this clonotype: Its matching antigen is unknown.

Unique molecular identifiers were present on cDNA, and template switching added a universal primer site. TCRdb used MiXCR to reprocess the 5' RACE reads, holding one entry per CDR3 protein. The table shows 420,000 or so distinct CDR3 sequences, with 18% occurring only once. Study results and limitations: Twin pairs' shared out-of-frame alpha sequences were enriched in low generation probability. Reduced insertions were recorded for abundant cord blood beta clonotypes, with no such pattern in memory repertoires.

Germline trimming cut 7 bases from V and 4 bases from J; bases unmatched to any gene: 10. CDR1 and CDR2 from the germline V gene are SGHTA and FQGNSA. The CDR3 is 15 residues long. The chain has TRBV7-2 and TRBJ2-5, with TRBD1 matching over 9 bases. The clonotype was recovered from a man aged 45 to 65 in good health. The sample consisted of naive T cells sorted from blood. The CDR3: CASKLQGALTETQYF. In DNA, the CDR3 is TGTGCCAGCAAATTACAGGGGGCGCTTACAGAGACCCAGTACTTC.